This note documents a single TCR beta chain sequence. Its antigen is not known. The data derive from a study of cytomegalovirus exposure and HLA in healthy donors. PCR was performed using 60 Vbeta and 13 Jbeta primers. Some clones are missing from TCRdb's copy, which holds only in-frame ones; the method was immunoSEQ multiplex PCR. The data show under 200,000 clones, about 75% seen once. Germline V lookup: CDR1 MNHEY, CDR2 SVGAGI. The CDR3 has 12 residues. Trimming removed 11 bases at V and 0 bases at J, with 7 bases between. Findings and limits, study-wide: As a later analysis revealed, the rate of TCR association differed by HLA locus, with DRB1 most and HLA-C fewest. Sequencing had likely introduced a cluster of highly shared sequence variants as an artifact. V segments that were indistinguishable, TRBV6-2 and TRBV6-3 among them, were omitted from analysis.

The sequence came from a female donor in good health and CMV-seronegative. What was sequenced was PBMCs. The genes are TRBV6-5 and TRBJ2-2; D is unclear. CDR3 nucleotide sequence: TGTGCCGCCACAACGAACACCGGGGAGCTGTTTTTT. Translation gives CAATTNTGELFF.